This record looks at one TCR beta chain sequence and its context. The V gene's germline CDR1 is LNHDA and CDR2 SQIVND (reference sequence). The CDR3 runs 13 residues. Deletions cut 5 bases from V and 9 bases from J, with 14 bases between. The data are from a study of blood T cell repertoires in COVID-19. Looking at the study overall: Acute and convalescent COVID-19 samples came from the United States, Italy and Spain. Sources were T cells, B-cell-depleted T cells, or PBMCs; the material itself was cDNA or gDNA.

How the authors handled the data: Estimated nucleated cell counts came from reference gene primer amplification. Sequencing was performed with immunoSEQ multiplex PCR; in TCRdb, only in-frame clones are kept and a portion is missing. V and J calls and clone size are copied from that table; D and trimming were computed from the DNA. The sample includes about 64,000 clones, approximately 90% of them seen just once. The sequence was obtained from a human donor in a cohort sampled during active COVID-19. This chain joins TRBV19 and TRBJ2-1, with D tentatively TRBD2 (6 bases). Sequenced: peripheral blood. CDR3: CASSAGPRLEQFF. The CDR3 coding sequence is TGTGCCAGTAGTGCGGGACCTAGACTTGAGCAGTTCTTC.